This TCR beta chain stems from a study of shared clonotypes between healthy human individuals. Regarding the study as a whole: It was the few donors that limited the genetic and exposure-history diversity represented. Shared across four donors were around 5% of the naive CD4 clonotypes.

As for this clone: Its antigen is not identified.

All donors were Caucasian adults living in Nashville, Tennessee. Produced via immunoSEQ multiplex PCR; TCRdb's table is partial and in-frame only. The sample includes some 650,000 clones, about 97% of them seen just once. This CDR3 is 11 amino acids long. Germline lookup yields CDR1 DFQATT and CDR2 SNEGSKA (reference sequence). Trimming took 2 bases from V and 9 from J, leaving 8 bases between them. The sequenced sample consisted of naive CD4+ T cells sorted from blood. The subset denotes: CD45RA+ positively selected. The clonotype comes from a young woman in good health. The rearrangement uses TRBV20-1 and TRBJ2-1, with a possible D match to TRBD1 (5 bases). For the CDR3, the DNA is TGCAGTGCTAGAAGAAGGGGTGAGCAGTTCTTC. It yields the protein CSARRRGEQFF.